Following are 27 T cell receptor beta chains from one sample sequenced in a study of cytomegalovirus exposure and HLA in healthy donors. The PCR ran on 60 Vbeta and 13 Jbeta primers. Method: immunoSEQ multiplex PCR; TCRdb's copy keeps in-frame clones and lacks some. Among under 170,000 clones listed, 60% to 85% were seen once. Sequencing was carried out using PBMCs. Receptor source: a man in his fifties in good health and CMV-seropositive.

The rearrangement joins TRBV6-5 to TRBJ2-7, with D perhaps TRBD2 (6 bases). The CDR3 length is 11 residues. In germline, CDR1 is MNHEY, CDR2 SVGAGI. Trimming removed 5 bases from V and 6 bases from J, with 8 bases in between. The CDR3 DNA is TGTGCCAGCAGTCGGGACTCCGAGCAGTACTTC. This translates into CASSRDSEQYF.

This clone was counted only a few times. This chain joins TRBV18 and TRBJ2-7; 14 nucleotides line up with TRBD2. The CDR3 extends over 16 amino acids. The trim removed 4 bases at V and 6 bases at J, leaving 8 bases unmatched. The germline V gene encodes CDR1 KGHSH and CDR2 LQKENI. Here the CDR3 reads CASSLSGLAGAPEQYF. For the CDR3, the DNA is TGTGCCAGCTCACTATCGGGACTAGCGGGAGCTCCCGAGCAGTACTTC.

The sample holds a few counts of this clone. This chain connects TRBV28 to TRBJ2-1, with 11 bases matching TRBD2. The CDR3 extends over 16 amino acids. Germline CDR1 is MDHEN and CDR2 is SYDVKM. Trimming cost V 1 base and J 7 bases; bases outside gene matches: 6. CDR3 bases: TGTGCCAGCAGTTTATTGGCGGCTAGCGGGAGGAATGAGCAGTTCTTC. This sequence encodes CASSLLAASGRNEQFF. The full variable domain, in which reference TRBV28 and TRBJ2-1 provide the parts outside the CDR3, is DVKVTQSSRYLVKRTGEKVFLECVQDMDHENMFWYRQDPGLGLRLIYFSYDVKMKEKGDIPEGYSVSREKKERFSLILESASTNQTSMYLCASSLLAASGRNEQFFGPGTRLTVL.

This clone occurred a few times. The CDR3 sequence is CATSRVRGSATNEKLFF. CDR3 DNA sequence: TGTGCCACCAGCAGAGTTAGGGGAAGTGCAACTAATGAAAAACTGTTTTTT. The chain carries TRBV15 and TRBJ1-4, with D possibly being TRBD1 (5 bases). Deletions cut 1 base from V and 0 bases from J, with 12 bases between. Per the germline V gene, CDR1 is LNHNV and CDR2 is YYDKDF (reference sequence). This CDR3 is 17 amino acids long.

In this sample, this clone turned up once. The chain uses TRBV7-9 and TRBJ2-3, with 13 bases that match TRBD2. The CDR3 loop spans 17 amino acids. Germline loops: CDR1 SEHNR, CDR2 FQNEAQ (reference sequence). With V trimmed by 1 base and J by 3 bases, 4 bases remained unmatched. CDR3 bases: TGTGCCAGCAGCTTAGTTGTGACTAGCGGGAGGACAGATACGCAGTATTTT. Amino acids: CASSLVVTSGRTDTQYF.

The genes are TRBV6-6 and TRBJ1-2; 8 bases fit TRBD1. The CDR3 totals 13 residues. Trimming cost V 5 bases and J 3 bases; bases outside gene matches: 2. Germline lookup yields CDR1 MNHNY and CDR2 SVGAGI (reference sequence). The CDR3 nucleotides are TGTGCCAGCAGTCCGACAGGGGACTATGGCTACACCTTC. It yields the protein CASSPTGDYGYTF.

This clone was observed a handful of times. This chain connects TRBV28 to TRBJ2-3, with 8 positions matching TRBD1. The CDR3 extends over 17 amino acids. Germline values: CDR1 MDHEN, CDR2 SYDVKM. V was clipped by 4 bases and J by 4 bases; unmatched bases: 13. DNA for the CDR3: TGTGCCAGCAGTTACCCCTTATATCCGACAGGGGCAGATACGCAGTATTTT. Amino acid sequence: CASSYPLYPTGADTQYF.

The chain links TRBV5-1 to TRBJ2-1, with D possibly being TRBD2 (5 bases). Germline loops: CDR1 SGHRS, CDR2 YFSETQ. There are 15 residues in the CDR3. Trimming cost V 1 base and J 3 bases, with 11 bases left between them. The CDR3 reads CASSLSSGVYNEQFF. The DNA of the CDR3 is TGCGCCAGCAGCTTGTCCTCCGGGGTCTACAATGAGCAGTTCTTC.

The chain carries TRBV12-5 and TRBJ2-1; 11 nucleotides agree with TRBD2. The trim removed 4 bases at V and 4 bases at J, leaving 3 bases unmatched. This CDR3 spans 15 amino acids. CDR1 and CDR2 from the germline V gene are LGHNT and FRNRAP. CDR3 loop: CASGSGTSGYNEQFF. The CDR3 DNA reads TGTGCTAGTGGTTCAGGGACTAGCGGATACAATGAGCAGTTCTTC.

The chain employs TRBV7-9 and TRBJ2-1, with D unresolved. The V end was cut by 5 bases, the J end by 2 bases, with 4 bases between. The CDR3 runs 12 residues. Germline-derived CDR1 and CDR2 are SEHNR and FQNEAQ (reference sequence). The CDR3, as DNA: TGTGCCAGCAGCCTACCCTACAATGAGCAGTTCTTC. Encoded protein: CASSLPYNEQFF.

This rearrangement joins TRBV5-4 to TRBJ2-3; TRBD2 matches 13 bases. The CDR3 has 17 amino acids. In germline, CDR1 is SGHNT, CDR2 YYREEE (reference sequence). The junction had 7 bases not matched to a gene; V was cut back by 3 bases and J by 3 bases. The CDR3: CASSYGTSGMRTDTQYF. CDR3 sequence (DNA): TGTGCCAGCAGCTATGGGACTAGCGGGATGAGGACAGATACGCAGTATTTT.

This clone was recorded only once. The chain combines TRBV6-1 with TRBJ2-1, with 12 nucleotides matching TRBD2. Germline V gene data show CDR1 as MNHNS and CDR2 as SASEGT. The CDR3 is 17 amino acids. V shed 4 bases and J 6 bases; nucleotides not matched to a gene: 10. CDR3 bases: TGTGCCAGCAGTGTGGCTAGCGGGAGGGCCGAGAGCAATGAGCAGTTCTTC. Translation: CASSVASGRAESNEQFF.

The V gene is TRBV28, the J gene TRBJ2-2; the D gene is possibly TRBD2 (5 bases). The V end was cut by 3 bases, the J end by 7 bases, with 15 bases between. Germline-derived CDR1 and CDR2 are MDHEN and SYDVKM. The CDR3 length is 15 residues. CDR3 nucleotide sequence: TGTGCCAGCAGTTTCCCACTCGACGGAGGCGGGGAGCTGTTTTTT. It encodes CASSFPLDGGGELFF.

The rearrangement links TRBV6-5 to TRBJ1-2; 7 positions agree with TRBD1. Germline-derived CDR1 and CDR2 are MNHEY and SVGAGI. The CDR3 contains 16 residues. The V gene end was trimmed by 4 bases and the J gene end by 1 base; junction bases not matched to a gene: 9. This CDR3 reads CASSSQEDRINYGYTF. In DNA form, the CDR3 reads TGTGCCAGCAGTTCTCAAGAGGACAGGATTAACTATGGCTACACCTTC.

In its sample, this clone was seen once. The genes are TRBV7-8 and TRBJ2-5, with a tentative D call TRBD1 (6 bases). CDR1 and CDR2 (germline): SGHVS, FQNEAQ. Trimming cost V 3 bases and J 11 bases, with 19 bases left between them. CDR3 length: 14 residues. CDR3 amino acids: CASSFGTSPGVQYF. The DNA of the CDR3 is TGTGCCAGCAGCTTCGGGACATCTCCCGGCGTGCAGTACTTC.

The CDR3 loop reads CAWSLGIYNSPLHF. The CDR3 coding sequence is TGTGCCTGGAGTCTAGGCATCTATAATTCACCCCTCCACTTT. This chain links TRBV30 with TRBJ1-6; D gene uncertain. Per germline, CDR1 GTSNPN and CDR2 SVGIG (reference sequence). V was clipped by 2 bases and J by 3 bases, with 8 bases between them. CDR3 size: 14 residues.

The J gene is TRBJ1-2, the V gene TRBV5-4; tentatively, D is TRBD1 (5 bases). This CDR3 is built from 16 residues. Germline values: CDR1 SGHNT, CDR2 YYREEE (reference sequence). Deletions cut 4 bases from V and 0 bases from J, with 16 bases between. CDR3 sequence: CASSPRAGQSNYGYTF. Written as DNA, the CDR3 is TGTGCCAGCAGCCCCAGGGCGGGGCAGTCTAACTATGGCTACACCTTC.

The chain is built from TRBV5-6 and TRBJ2-7; 11 bases fit TRBD2. The germline V gene has CDR1 SGHDT and CDR2 YYEEEE. J lost 9 bases, V lost 3 bases, and 11 bases had no gene match. The CDR3 extends over 15 amino acids. As DNA, the CDR3 is TGTGCCAGCAGCTCCATAGCGGGGGGGTCTGTGAGGCAGTACTTC. Amino acids: CASSSIAGGSVRQYF.

The gene calls are TRBV5-6 and TRBJ2-2; 8 bases are a match to TRBD1. Germline V gives CDR1 SGHDT, CDR2 YYEEEE. J lost 4 bases, V lost 3 bases, and 5 bases had no gene match. CDR3 length: 15 residues. The CDR3 sequence: CASSWTGRGTGELFF. Here the CDR3 DNA reads TGTGCCAGCAGCTGGACAGGGCGAGGCACCGGGGAGCTGTTTTTT.

The chain employs TRBV30 and TRBJ2-5; 10 bases are shared with TRBD2. The J call is doubtful: the DNA matches TRBJ2-7 better. The CDR3 runs to 13 residues. CDR1 and CDR2 from the germline V gene are GTSNPN and SVGIG (reference sequence). Here the CDR3 reads CAWRTSGLYEQYF. The CDR3 DNA reads TGTGCCTGGCGGACTAGCGGACTCTACGAGCAGTACTTC.

The V gene is TRBV10-2, the J gene TRBJ2-1, with 10 nucleotides matching TRBD2. Germline values: CDR1 WSHSY, CDR2 SAAADI. The CDR3 has 17 amino acids. J was trimmed by 0 bases and V by 6 bases; bases with no gene match: 8. CDR3 sequence (DNA): TGCGCCAGCAGCGAGGAAAGCGGGAGGGTCTCCTACAATGAGCAGTTCTTC. Encoded protein: CASSEESGRVSYNEQFF.

The chain recombines TRBV29-1 with TRBJ2-7; 8 bases fit TRBD1. The closer fit of TRBJ2-1 to the DNA end suggests the J call may be wrong. The CDR3 is 14 residues long. CDR1 is SQVTM and CDR2 is ANQGSEA in the germline V gene. The CDR3 DNA reads as TGCAGCGTTGAACGTGACAGGGGTTACAATGAGCAGTTCTTC. The encoded protein is CSVERDRGYNEQFF.

The V and J genes are TRBV19 and TRBJ1-4; D might be TRBD1 (5 bases). This CDR3 is built from 14 residues. V was shortened by 4 bases and J by 3 bases, with 9 bases between the two germline ends. Germline V gene data show CDR1 as LNHDA and CDR2 as SQIVND (reference sequence). The CDR3 nucleotides read TGTGCCAGTAGTAACAGGCAGTCTAATGAAAAACTGTTTTTT. It is translated as CASSNRQSNEKLFF.

The chain uses TRBV4-1 and TRBJ2-5, with 8 bases aligning to TRBD1. The CDR3 is made up of 14 amino acids. Germline CDR1 MGHRA, CDR2 YSYEKL. The ends lost 0 bases at V and 6 bases at J; junction bases unmatched: 3. CDR3 sequence (DNA): TGCGCCAGCAGCCAAGACAGGGGGCTGAAGACCCAGTACTTC. Translating gives CASSQDRGLKTQYF.

The V and J genes are TRBV10-3 and TRBJ2-5; 12 bases agree with TRBD2. The end of the DNA fits TRBJ2-7 better, so the J call may be wrong. Germline V gene sequence: CDR1 ENHRY, CDR2 SYGVKD. This CDR3 contains 14 residues. DNA of the CDR3: TGTGCCATCCTCGGACTAGCGGGGCCGTACGAGCAGTACTTC. This sequence encodes CAILGLAGPYEQYF.

The J gene is TRBJ2-2, the V gene TRBV7-9; weak D call: TRBD2 (6 bases). Trimming pared 3 bases from V and 4 bases from J, leaving 15 bases between. CDR3 length equals 16 residues. The germline V gene encodes CDR1 SEHNR and CDR2 FQNEAQ (reference sequence). CDR3 protein: CASSLEGGVGTGELFF. DNA for the CDR3: TGTGCCAGCAGCTTGGAGGGTGGAGTGGGCACCGGGGAGCTGTTTTTT.

This clone has only a few counts. The same CDR3 arises from other DNA sequences in this sample as well. This chain uses TRBV5-1 with TRBJ2-1; 8 bases fit TRBD2. Germline V gene lookup returns CDR1 SGHRS and CDR2 YFSETQ. V lost 2 bases to trimming and J lost 0 bases; unmatched junction nucleotides: 1. CDR3 length: 15 amino acids. The CDR3 bases are TGCGCCAGCAGCTTCAGCGGGAGCTCCTACAATGAGCAGTTCTTC. Its protein product is CASSFSGSSYNEQFF.